This TCR beta chain was identified in a study of T cell responses to AZD1222 COVID-19 vaccine. The study, taken as a whole, reports: Donors were chiefly white British, with a greater number of females, and clonal diversity was perhaps underestimated. Baseline serology detected seropositivity in only six AZD1222 recipients.

TCRdb's table, derived via immunoSEQ multiplex PCR, lists solely in-frame clones and lacks some. Of 100,000 to 150,000 clones detected, roughly 87% appear once; the ten largest clones hold 4% to 5.5%. This CDR3 has 12 residues. About this clone: What it recognizes is unknown.

The receptor was isolated from an adult in good health. This rearrangement joins TRBV21-1 to TRBJ1-4; the D call TRBD1 from the table was never checked on the DNA. TRBV21-1 is a listed pseudogene. Sample: peripheral blood, taken on day 0 of MenACWY control vaccination. The CDR3 nucleotides read TGTGCCAGCAGCAAAAACAGTGAAAAACTGTTTTTT. It codes for CASSKNSEKLFF.